The 10 T cell receptor beta chains given below trace back to one sample, sequenced in a study of cytomegalovirus exposure and HLA in healthy donors. Both 60 Vbeta primers and 13 Jbeta primers went into the PCR. Profiled with immunoSEQ multiplex PCR; TCRdb holds only in-frame clones, not every one. This sample carries 50,000 to 60,000 clones, approximately 78% of them seen once, and the ten largest clones take approximately 1.5%. What was sequenced was PBMCs. These receptors all stem from a female donor in good health and CMV-seronegative.

J is TRBJ2-6 and V is TRBV30; TRBD2 is a possible D gene (5 bases). Between the trimmed V and J ends, which lost 5 bases and 0 bases, there was a span of 14 bases. Germline V gene data show CDR1 as GTSNPN and CDR2 as SVGIG (reference sequence). The CDR3 loop spans 16 amino acids. CDR3 DNA sequence: TGTGCCTGGGAGGGATCGTACTTCTCTGGGGCCAACGTCCTGACTTTC. Translation: CAWEGSYFSGANVLTF.

The rearrangement joins TRBV29-1 to TRBJ1-2; D call uncertain. The V gene's germline CDR1 is SQVTM and CDR2 ANQGSEA. This CDR3 spans 11 amino acids. The germline V and J ends were trimmed by 7 bases and 2 bases, with 8 bases remaining between them. CDR3 sequence (DNA): TGCAGCGCGGAGGGAAACTATGGCTACACCTTC. It translates to CSAEGNYGYTF.

The chain uses TRBV12-5 and TRBJ1-1, with a possible D match to TRBD1 (5 bases). In germline, CDR1 is LGHNT, CDR2 FRNRAP. Trimming removed 3 bases at V and 2 bases at J, with 28 bases between. The CDR3 has 20 amino acids. The CDR3 DNA sequence: TGTGCTAGTGGTTTCTTCCCCGCTCCGCCATCCCTCAGGGCTAACACTGAAGCTTTCTTT. Its translation: CASGFFPAPPSLRANTEAFF.

The chain couples TRBV13 to TRBJ2-3; D not resolved. Germline V CDR1 and CDR2: PRHDT, FYEKMQ (reference sequence). This CDR3 contains 14 residues. Trimming shortened V by 1 base and J by 2 bases, and 7 bases separated the two germline ends. CDR3 loop: CASSLVDYTDTQYF. Written as DNA, the CDR3 is TGTGCCAGCAGCTTAGTAGATTACACAGATACGCAGTATTTT.

The J gene is TRBJ2-5, the V gene TRBV10-3; 8 positions agree with TRBD2. V dropped 10 bases and J dropped 5; count of bases not matched to a gene: 12. Germline values: CDR1 ENHRY, CDR2 SYGVKD. The CDR3 has 14 residues. The CDR3 reads CATGGDDPRETQYF. The CDR3 DNA follows: TGTGCCACGGGAGGGGACGACCCTCGGGAGACCCAGTACTTC.

The genes are TRBV7-6 and TRBJ2-7; maybe TRBD2 (6 bases). The CDR3 sequence is 15 residues long. Germline V gene data show CDR1 as SGHVS and CDR2 as FNYEAQ. V was clipped by 3 bases and J by 2 bases, with 14 bases between them. CDR3 DNA: TGTGCCAGCAGCTTTGGGAGGAGGGGCCCCTACGAGCAGTACTTC. It yields the protein CASSFGRRGPYEQYF. Full variable domain (rest looked up from reference TRBV7-6 and TRBJ2-7): GAGVSQSPRYKVTKRGQDVALRCDPISGHVSLYWYRQALGQGPEFLTYFNYEAQQDKSGLPNDRFSAERPEGSISTLTIQRTEQRDSAMYRCASSFGRRGPYEQYFGPGTRLTVT.

This chain connects TRBV6-5 to TRBJ2-7; a possible D gene is TRBD1 (5 bases). Trimming left V 2 bases short and J 5 bases short, with 13 bases between. Germline V CDR1 and CDR2: MNHEY, SVGAGI. The CDR3 sequence is 14 residues long. In nucleotides, the CDR3 is TGTGCCAGCAGTTACAATCGCAGGGCCCACGAGCAGTACTTC. This translates into CASSYNRRAHEQYF.

In its sample, this clone was seen a few times. CDR3 protein: CAIRFRDINTEAFF. DNA for the CDR3: TGTGCCATCAGATTCCGGGACATAAACACTGAAGCTTTCTTT. The chain links TRBV2 to TRBJ1-1; tentatively, D is TRBD1 (6 bases). This CDR3 contains 14 residues. Germline loops: CDR1 SNHLY, CDR2 FYNNEI. Trimming cost V 10 bases and J 2 bases, with 17 bases left between them. Full variable domain (rest looked up from reference TRBV2 and TRBJ1-1): EPEVTQTPSHQVTQMGQEVILRCVPISNHLYFYWYRQILGQKVEFLVSFYNNEISEKSEIFDDQFSVERPDGSNFTLKIRSTKLEDSAMYFCAIRFRDINTEAFFGQGTRLTVV.

The gene calls are TRBV7-2 and TRBJ2-5; 8 nucleotides align to TRBD2. The CDR3 covers 15 residues. Germline V gene sequence: CDR1 SGHTA, CDR2 FQGNSA. With V trimmed by 6 bases and J by 0 bases, 6 bases remained unmatched. For the CDR3, the DNA is TGTGCCAGCAGGCAGACGGGGGGGAACCAAGAGACCCAGTACTTC. This encodes CASRQTGGNQETQYF.

This CDR3 reads CASSYSPPGECGYTF. CDR3 in DNA: TGTGCCAGCAGTTACTCGCCCCCAGGGGAGTGTGGCTACACCTTC. The genes are TRBV6-5 and TRBJ1-2, with D perhaps matching TRBD1 (6 bases). Trimming left V 0 bases short and J 7 bases short, with 15 bases between. Germline values: CDR1 MNHEY, CDR2 SVGAGI. CDR3 length: 15 amino acids.